The 7 T cell receptor beta chains below were found in one sample sequenced in a study of cytomegalovirus exposure and HLA in healthy donors. The primer mix had 60 Vbeta and 13 Jbeta primers. Produced via immunoSEQ multiplex PCR; TCRdb's table is partial and in-frame only. The table lists about 120,000 clones, around 80% of them singletons. The sequenced sample was PBMCs. These receptors were taken from a female donor in good health and CMV-seronegative.

This clone was counted only a few times. One end of the junction fails to match germline, which may point to a read error. This chain links TRBV7-9 with TRBJ1-1; D unclear. Germline CDR1 SEHNR, CDR2 FQNEAQ (reference sequence). The CDR3 totals 11 residues. This CDR3 reads CSSSPGWKAFF. As DNA, the CDR3 is TGTTCCAGCAGCCCGGGGTGGAAAGCTTTCTTT.

V gene TRBV5-5 combines with J gene TRBJ1-5, with 8 bases lining up with TRBD1. V shed 3 bases, J shed 5 bases, and the junction held 10 bases outside the gene matches. This CDR3 contains 16 residues. Germline values: CDR1 SGHKS, CDR2 YYEKEE (reference sequence). The CDR3 is CASSWGQGARDQPQHF. CDR3 sequence (DNA): TGTGCCAGCAGCTGGGGTCAGGGGGCGCGTGATCAGCCCCAGCATTTT. Looking up the rest from reference TRBV5-5 and TRBJ1-5 gives the full variable domain: DAGVTQSPTHLIKTRGQQVTLRCSPISGHKSVSWYQQVLGQGPQFIFQYYEKEERGRGNFPDRFSARQFPNYSSELNVNALLLGDSALYLCASSWGQGARDQPQHFGDGTRLSIL.

The chain recombines TRBV6-1 with TRBJ1-3; D gene uncertain. The CDR3 spans 12 residues. Trimming removed 8 bases from V and 3 bases from J, with 8 bases in between. The germline V gene has CDR1 MNHNS and CDR2 SASEGT. The CDR3 protein is CASLILGNTIYF. The CDR3 DNA follows: TGTGCCAGCTTAATTCTTGGAAACACCATATATTTT.

This clone was counted once. CDR3 DNA: TGTGCCGGGGGACAGGGGGCATCACCCCTCCACTTT. It specifies CAGGQGASPLHF. The chain joins TRBV30 to TRBJ1-6; the match to TRBD1 covers 12 bases. V shed 8 bases and J 10 bases; nucleotides not matched to a gene: 3. CDR3 length: 12 amino acids. The germline gives CDR1 GTSNPN, CDR2 SVGIG (reference sequence). Full variable domain (missing parts from reference TRBV30 and TRBJ1-6): SQTIHQWPATLVQPVGSPLSLECTVEGTSNPNLYWYRQAAGRGLQLLFYSVGIGQISSEVPQNLSASRPQDRQFILSSKKLLLSDSGFYLCAGGQGASPLHFGNGTRLTVT.

This clone was counted a single time. This chain joins TRBV5-1 and TRBJ2-1, with 9 nucleotides matching TRBD2. This CDR3 region has 17 residues. V trimming: 0 bases; J trimming: 10 bases; junction bases outside the gene matches: 14. Germline CDR1 reads SGHRS; CDR2 reads YFSETQ. The CDR3 here is CASSLAASGESVREQFF. The CDR3 region has the DNA TGCGCCAGCAGCTTGGCGGCTAGCGGGGAAAGTGTGAGGGAGCAGTTCTTC.

The rearrangement uses TRBV7-9 and TRBJ2-3; D gene uncertain. This CDR3 comprises 14 residues. Germline V gene lookup returns CDR1 SEHNR and CDR2 FQNEAQ (reference sequence). Trimming removed 4 bases from V and 0 bases from J, with 8 bases in between. The CDR3 spells CASSWSSSTDTQYF. CDR3 bases: TGTGCCAGCAGCTGGAGTTCTAGCACAGATACGCAGTATTTT.

This clone was counted between two and nine times. This rearrangement joins TRBV28 to TRBJ1-5, with a weak D call TRBD1 (5 bases). CDR1 is MDHEN, CDR2 SYDVKM, per germline. The V gene lost 2 bases and the J gene lost 10 bases, with 15 bases spanning the gap. The CDR3 consists of 14 residues. As DNA, the CDR3 is TGTGCCAGCAGTTTAGCTTTGACAGAGAAACCCCAGCATTTT. Translating gives CASSLALTEKPQHF.